This T cell receptor beta chain was captured by sequencing in a study of blood T cell repertoires in COVID-19. Study-level information: Sample material is recorded as cDNA or gDNA derived from T cells, B-cell-depleted T cells, or PBMCs.

As originally analysed: For nucleated cells, counts were estimated from reference gene primer amplification. Generated by immunoSEQ multiplex PCR, the TCRdb table keeps only in-frame clones and is missing some. The V and J calls and clone size were taken over from that table, and D and trimming were inferred from the DNA. This table holds about 310,000 clones, roughly 86% found once. Allocation to cohorts depended on clinical history reported by the participants. V dropped 3 bases and J dropped 1 base, with 15 bases sitting between them. The CDR3 consists of 16 residues. CDR1 is WNHNN, CDR2 SYGVQD, per germline (reference sequence).

The gene calls are TRBV10-1 and TRBJ1-1, with a weak D call TRBD1 (5 bases). The sequencing sample was made of PBMCs or T cells enriched from blood (not recorded which). The TCR comes from a woman aged 30 to 39 who had recovered from COVID-19. Written as DNA, the CDR3 is TGCGCCAGCAGTGAAGGGGCTAACCAAGGGAACACTGAAGCTTTCTTT. Residues: CASSEGANQGNTEAFF.